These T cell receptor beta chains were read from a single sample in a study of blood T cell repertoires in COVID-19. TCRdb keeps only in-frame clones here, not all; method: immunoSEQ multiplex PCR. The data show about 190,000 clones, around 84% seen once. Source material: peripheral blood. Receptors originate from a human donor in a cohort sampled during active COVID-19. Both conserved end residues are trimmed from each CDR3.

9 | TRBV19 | ASSEGDTQY
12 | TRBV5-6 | ASRRGTLPETQY
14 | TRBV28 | ASSPTGYSGANVLT
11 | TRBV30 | ALGQGRTGELF
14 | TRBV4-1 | ASSQDVGQLGNTIY
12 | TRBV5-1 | ASSFRQGADIQY
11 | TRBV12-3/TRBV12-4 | ASSLAPGQPQH
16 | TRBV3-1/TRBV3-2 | ASSQDPRLAGVGDTQY
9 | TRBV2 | ASSAGQPQH
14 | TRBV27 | ASSVTLTGNQETQY
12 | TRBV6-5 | ASSSGTAHEKLF
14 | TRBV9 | ASSPRGSGGTDTQY
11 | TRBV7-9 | ASSPQGPSPLH
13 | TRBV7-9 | ASSLFPLSTYEQY
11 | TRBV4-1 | ASSQQEAQPQH
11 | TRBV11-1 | ASSLGQRETQY
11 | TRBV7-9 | ASSRGQLETQY
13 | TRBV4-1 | ASSQETELNTEAF
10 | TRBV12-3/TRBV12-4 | ASSVGAYGYT
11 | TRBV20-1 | SASLDRVGEQY
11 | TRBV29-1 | SVRQVGNTEAF
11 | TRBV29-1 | SVEVGQGNEQF
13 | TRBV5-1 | ASSWEGRSTGELF
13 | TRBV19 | ASSIGAGAPGELF
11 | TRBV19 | ASSSITGEKLF
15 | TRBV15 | ATSRDRGSRRDTEAF
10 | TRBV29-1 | SAGQGDYGYT
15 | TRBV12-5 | ASGLKPGREFTDTQY
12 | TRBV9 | ASSPPAGPRTLH
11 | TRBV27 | ASSFSEGQPQH
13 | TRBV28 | ASSTGGLNTGELF
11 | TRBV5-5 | ASSLVSANEQF
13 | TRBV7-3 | ASSRLGENTGELF
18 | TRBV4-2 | ASSQGRGGTSGTYGNEQF
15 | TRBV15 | ATSKSGGAWNTGELF
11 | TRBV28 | ASSSDYNYGYT
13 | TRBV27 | ATRGRGLPAGELF
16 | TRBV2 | ASSLFGTGGAGANVLT
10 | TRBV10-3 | AIGQGASGYT
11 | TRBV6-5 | ASRAGNTGELF
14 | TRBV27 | ASSSPDRGKLLGQY
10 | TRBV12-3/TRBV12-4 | ASVARTAEAF
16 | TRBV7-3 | ASSLIPPPGGNTGELF
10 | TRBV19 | ASGQGHTEAF
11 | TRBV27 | ATHRGGHSPLH
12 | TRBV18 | ASSPFDRVGEQY
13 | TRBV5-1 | ASSRTTDGGYGYT
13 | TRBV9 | ASSPQTGKGEKLF
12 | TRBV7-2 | ASSFVGAPNTIY
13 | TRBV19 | ASLTGGAANEKLF
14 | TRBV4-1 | ASSPRTGSVYNGYT
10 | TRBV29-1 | SVQGSNQPQH
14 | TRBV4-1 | ASSQDGTAFNQPQH
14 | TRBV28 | ASSLVGTSISDTQY
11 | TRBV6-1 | ASSEVQTDTQY
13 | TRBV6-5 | ASSYVGGMNTEAF